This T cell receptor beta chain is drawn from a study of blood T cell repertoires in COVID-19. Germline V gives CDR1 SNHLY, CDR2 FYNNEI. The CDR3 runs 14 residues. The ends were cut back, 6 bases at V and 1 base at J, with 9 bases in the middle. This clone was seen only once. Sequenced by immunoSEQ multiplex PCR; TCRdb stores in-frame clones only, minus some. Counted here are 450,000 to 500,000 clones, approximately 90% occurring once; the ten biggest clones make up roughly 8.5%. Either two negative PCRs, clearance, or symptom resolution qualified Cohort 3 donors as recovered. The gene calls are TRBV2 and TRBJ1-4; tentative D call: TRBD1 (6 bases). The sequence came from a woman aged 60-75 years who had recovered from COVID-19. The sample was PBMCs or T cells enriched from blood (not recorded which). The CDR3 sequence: CASRVRGTNEKLFF. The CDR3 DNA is TGTGCCAGCAGGGTCAGGGGAACTAATGAAAAACTGTTTTTT.